This TCR beta chain appears in the sequencing data of a study of response to subunit inactivated influenza vaccine. TCRdb itself ran the RT-PCR reads through MiXCR, one entry per CDR3 protein. The sample yields about 500,000 distinct CDR3 sequences, 15% to 20% seen once. CDR1 and CDR2 (germline): SGHDT, YYEEEE. This CDR3 comprises 13 residues. The junction had 5 bases not matched to a gene; V was cut back by 4 bases and J by 7 bases. On this clonotype: No antigen is known for it.

Notes on the study in general: The authors offered the suggestion that each seasonal influenza vaccination recruits few new T cells.

The chain recombines TRBV5-6 with TRBJ2-4, with TRBD1 matching 7 bases. The sequence came from a man aged 50 to 69 who received an inactivated influenza vaccine. Sequenced here: CD4+ T cells sorted from PBMCs, sampled about 23 months after vaccination. CDR3 sequence reads: CASSVTGKNIQYF. The CDR3 DNA sequence: TGTGCCAGCAGCGTGACAGGGAAGAACATTCAGTACTTC.